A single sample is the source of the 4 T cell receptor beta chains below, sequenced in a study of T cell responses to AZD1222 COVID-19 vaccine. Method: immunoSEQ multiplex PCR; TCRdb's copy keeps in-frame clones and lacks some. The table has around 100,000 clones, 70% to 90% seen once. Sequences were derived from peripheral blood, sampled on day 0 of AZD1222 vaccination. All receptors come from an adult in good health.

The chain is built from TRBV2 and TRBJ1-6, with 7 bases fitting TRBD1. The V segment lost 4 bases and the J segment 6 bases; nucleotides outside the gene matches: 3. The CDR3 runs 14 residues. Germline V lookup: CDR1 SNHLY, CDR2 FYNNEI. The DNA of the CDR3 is TGTGCCAGCAGTGGACAGGGCGGTAATTCACCCCTCCACTTT. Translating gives CASSGQGGNSPLHF. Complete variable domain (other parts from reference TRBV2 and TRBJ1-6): EPEVTQTPSHQVTQMGQEVILRCVPISNHLYFYWYRQILGQKVEFLVSFYNNEISEKSEIFDDQFSVERPDGSNFTLKIRSTKLEDSAMYFCASSGQGGNSPLHFGNGTRLTVT.

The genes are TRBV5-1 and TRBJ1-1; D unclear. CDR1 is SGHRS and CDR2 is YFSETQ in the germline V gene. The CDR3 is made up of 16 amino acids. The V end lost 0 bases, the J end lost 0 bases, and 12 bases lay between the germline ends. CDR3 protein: CASSLGQERMNTEAFF. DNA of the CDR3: TGCGCCAGCAGCTTGGGGCAAGAGAGGATGAACACTGAAGCTTTCTTT.

The CDR3 coding sequence is TGTGCTAGTGGTTTGCCACAGGGGGCAAGGACTGAAGCTTTCTTT. Translated, it gives CASGLPQGARTEAFF. The rearrangement joins TRBV12-5 to TRBJ1-1; 9 nucleotides agree with TRBD1. Per germline, CDR1 LGHNT and CDR2 FRNRAP. The CDR3 runs 15 residues. The junction had 6 bases not matched to a gene; V was cut back by 2 bases and J by 5 bases.

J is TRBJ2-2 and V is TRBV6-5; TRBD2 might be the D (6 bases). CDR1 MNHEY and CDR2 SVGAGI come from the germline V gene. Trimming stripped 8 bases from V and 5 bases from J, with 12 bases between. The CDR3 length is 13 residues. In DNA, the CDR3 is TGTGCCAGCTCCTGGAGCGGGACCGGGGAGCTGTTTTTT. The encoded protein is CASSWSGTGELFF.